Sequencing of this T cell receptor (beta chain) was carried out in a study of cytomegalovirus exposure and HLA in healthy donors. The CDR3 runs 12 residues. CDR1 MNHNS and CDR2 SASEGT come from the germline V gene. The V end was cut by 10 bases, the J end by 3 bases, with 13 bases between. Vbeta (60) and Jbeta (13) primers were used in the PCR. TCRdb's table, derived via immunoSEQ multiplex PCR, lists solely in-frame clones and lacks some. The table shows around 110,000 clones, with around 75% occurring only once. Overall study results and limits: In a later analysis, most CMV-associated TCR beta chains appeared HLA-restricted. Owing to their indistinguishability, certain V segments, notably TRBV6-2 and TRBV6-3, were excluded. Earlier analysis looked at TCR beta V segments, and most were productive about 90% or about 30% of the time.

In regard to this clone: The target antigen is unknown.

The clonotype comes from a woman younger than 35 in good health and CMV-seronegative. The chain couples TRBV6-1 to TRBJ2-7; TRBD1 might be the D (6 bases). Sequencing used PBMCs. The CDR3 nucleotides are TGTGCCATTGGACAGTTGCTCTACGAGCAGTACTTC. Translation gives CAIGQLLYEQYF.